The clone carrying this T cell receptor beta chain was recorded a few times. The sample is drawn from a study of control samples from healthy donors and cancer patients. Assay: immunoSEQ multiplex PCR; the TCRdb copy retains only in-frame clones and omits some. There are about 20,000 clones in the sample; about 82% occur only once, and 11% lies in the top ten. Specimen: PBMCs. The sequence was obtained from a woman between 65 and 79 years old with colorectal cancer.

The CDR3 sequence: CASSFRGGMNTEAFF. The CDR3 DNA is TGTGCCAGCAGTTTCAGGGGCGGCATGAACACTGAAGCTTTCTTT. The chain employs TRBV6-5 and TRBJ1-1, with a possible D match to TRBD1 (6 bases). There are 15 residues in the CDR3. Germline V gives CDR1 MNHEY, CDR2 SVGAGI. V lost 4 bases and J lost 0, with 12 bases in between.